Listed here are 21 T cell receptor beta chains from one sample, sequenced in a study of T cell responses to AZD1222 COVID-19 vaccine. Using immunoSEQ multiplex PCR, the repertoire was profiled, and TCRdb retains in-frame clones only, with some absent. The sample holds about 120,000 clones, over 75% seen once. The sequencing used peripheral blood, collected on day 0 of AZD1222 vaccination. The receptors come from an adult in good health.

V usage is TRBV4-3 and J usage is TRBJ1-1, with TRBD1 identical over 9 bases. Trimming at V came to 4 bases and at J to 6 bases, leaving 6 bases not matched to a gene. Germline V gives CDR1 LGHNA, CDR2 YSLEER. The CDR3 has 14 amino acids. CDR3 region: CASSPGDRDSEAFF. The DNA for the CDR3 is TGCGCCAGCAGCCCAGGGGACAGGGACTCTGAAGCTTTCTTT.

The chain joins TRBV5-1 to TRBJ2-3; D possibly corresponds to TRBD2 (6 bases). The V gene lost 0 bases and the J gene lost 4 bases, with 9 bases spanning the gap. Germline V gene data show CDR1 as SGHRS and CDR2 as YFSETQ. The CDR3 loop spans 14 amino acids. The CDR3 coding sequence is TGCGCCAGCAGCTTGGACCCGGGGGCAGATACGCAGTATTTT. Protein sequence: CASSLDPGADTQYF.

J is TRBJ2-1 and V is TRBV7-2; TRBD2 matches at 10 bases. Germline lookup yields CDR1 SGHTA and CDR2 FQGNSA. V lost 4 bases to trimming and J lost 10 bases; unmatched junction nucleotides: 4. The CDR3 runs to 13 residues. CDR3 nucleotide sequence: TGTGCCAGCAGCTCGTCACTAGCGGGGGAGCAGTTCTTC. Its translation is CASSSSLAGEQFF. The whole variable domain, filled in from reference TRBV7-2 and TRBJ2-1, reads GAGVSQSPSNKVTEKGKDVELRCDPISGHTALYWYRQSLGQGLEFLIYFQGNSAPDKSGLPSDRFSAERTGGSVSTLTIQRTQQEDSAVYLCASSSSLAGEQFFGPGTRLTVL.

This sequence joins TRBV28 and TRBJ2-7; D perhaps matches TRBD1 (5 bases). The ends were cut back, 4 bases at V and 3 bases at J, with 19 bases in the middle. The CDR3 sequence is 16 residues long. Germline lookup yields CDR1 MDHEN and CDR2 SYDVKM. The CDR3 sequence: CASSSATAYPSYEQYF. The CDR3 DNA sequence: TGTGCCAGCAGTTCCGCGACAGCCTATCCAAGCTACGAGCAGTACTTC.

The chain combines TRBV9 with TRBJ2-3, with 9 positions matching TRBD2. Germline CDR1 reads SGDLS; CDR2 reads YYNGEE. There are 16 residues in the CDR3. V dropped 0 bases and J dropped 6; count of bases not matched to a gene: 8. The CDR3 region has the DNA TGTGCCAGCAGCGTAGGAGGGGCGGGAGGGCTTGATACGCAGTATTTT. It is translated as CASSVGGAGGLDTQYF.

The rearrangement uses TRBV10-3 and TRBJ1-1; 9 nucleotides agree with TRBD1. V lost 5 bases and J lost 0; bases outside the gene matches: 7. Germline CDR1 ENHRY, CDR2 SYGVKD. The CDR3 is 16 amino acids. In nucleotides, the CDR3 is TGTGCCATCAGTAGGGGGACAGGGTCTTTGAACACTGAAGCTTTCTTT. Its translation: CAISRGTGSLNTEAFF.

The J gene is TRBJ1-2, the V gene TRBV5-6; D gene uncertain. Germline-derived CDR1 and CDR2 are SGHDT and YYEEEE. The CDR3 is 13 amino acids. The germline V and J ends were trimmed by 2 bases and 0 bases, with 5 bases remaining between them. The CDR3 is CASSFSANYGYTF. DNA for the CDR3: TGTGCCAGCAGCTTCTCGGCTAACTATGGCTACACCTTC.

V gene TRBV3-1 (or the pseudogene TRBV3-2) combines with J gene TRBJ1-2, with no clear D. CDR3 length equals 14 residues. V lost 0 bases and J 5 bases, leaving 10 bases between the germline ends. CDR1 and CDR2 (germline): LGHDT, YNNKEL (reference sequence). CDR3 sequence (DNA): TGTGCCAGCAGCCAAGAGGGCTGGGAATATGGCTACACCTTC. Translation gives CASSQEGWEYGYTF.

The chain employs TRBV7-2 and TRBJ1-2, with TRBD1 as a possible D gene (5 bases). The CDR3 is 14 residues long. In germline, CDR1 is SGHTA, CDR2 FQGNSA. Trimming took 0 bases from V and 4 from J, leaving 9 bases between them. Written as DNA, the CDR3 is TGTGCCAGCAGCTTAGCGGGGGGAGTCTATGGCTACACCTTC. Amino acids: CASSLAGGVYGYTF.

The chain has TRBV2 and TRBJ1-1; TRBD1 might be the D (5 bases). The CDR3 sequence is 15 residues long. The V and J ends lost 3 bases and 1 base respectively, with 12 bases between them. Germline V CDR1 and CDR2: SNHLY, FYNNEI. DNA of the CDR3: TGTGCCAGCAGTGAGCTGGGACTCAGGAACACTGAAGCTTTCTTT. Residues: CASSELGLRNTEAFF.

V is TRBV7-9 and J is TRBJ2-1, with D tentatively TRBD1 or TRBD2 (7 bases each). The CDR3 loop spans 17 amino acids. Germline V gene lookup returns CDR1 SEHNR and CDR2 FQNEAQ (reference sequence). V was pared by 4 bases and J by 2 bases, with 18 bases between. The CDR3 protein is CASSSTGGGGPYNEQFF. The CDR3 DNA follows: TGTGCCAGCAGCTCAACGGGGGGAGGGGGCCCCTACAATGAGCAGTTCTTC.

The chain has TRBV2 and TRBJ1-4, with 8 bases that match TRBD1. Trimming cost V 8 bases and J 8 bases; bases outside gene matches: 4. The CDR3 extends over 12 amino acids. The germline gives CDR1 SNHLY, CDR2 FYNNEI. The CDR3 sequence is CASQGAGEKLFF. For the CDR3, the DNA is TGTGCCAGCCAGGGGGCAGGGGAAAAACTGTTTTTT.

V and J are TRBV5-6 and TRBJ2-3; tentative D call: TRBD1 (5 bases). Trimming took off 1 base at V and 4 bases at J, with 7 bases between the two ends. Germline V gene lookup returns CDR1 SGHDT and CDR2 YYEEEE. CDR3 length equals 13 residues. In DNA form, the CDR3 reads TGTGCCAGCAGCTTGACCAGGGCAGATACGCAGTATTTT. Encoded protein: CASSLTRADTQYF.

This chain connects TRBV6-5 to TRBJ2-5; tentatively, D is TRBD2 (6 bases). This CDR3 is built from 15 residues. The ends were cut back, 10 bases at V and 0 bases at J, with 18 bases in the middle. Germline V gene data show CDR1 as MNHEY and CDR2 as SVGAGI. The CDR3 spells CATRRRVTYQETQYF. The CDR3 coding sequence is TGTGCCACCCGTAGGAGGGTTACGTACCAAGAGACCCAGTACTTC.

V and J are TRBV5-1 and TRBJ2-3; D is perhaps TRBD1 or TRBD2 (5 bases each). V was trimmed by 4 bases and J by 2 bases, leaving 11 bases between them. This CDR3 has 14 amino acids. Looked up from germline, CDR1 is SGHRS and CDR2 is YFSETQ. The chain's CDR3 is CASSPGQDTDTQYF. CDR3 in DNA: TGCGCCAGCAGCCCGGGGCAGGACACAGATACGCAGTATTTT.

The gene calls are TRBV4-3 and TRBJ2-2; 9 nucleotides agree with TRBD1. Germline CDR1 LGHNA, CDR2 YSLEER. CDR3 length: 18 residues. V was clipped by 0 bases and J by 1 base; unmatched bases: 6. The CDR3 spells CASSQESGTGQNTGELFF. The CDR3 coding sequence is TGCGCCAGCAGCCAAGAGAGTGGGACAGGGCAGAACACCGGGGAGCTGTTTTTT.

The chain joins TRBV30 to TRBJ2-5, with a weak D call TRBD2 (5 bases). Trimming pared 0 bases from V and 5 bases from J, leaving 7 bases between. The CDR3 spans 12 residues. Germline V gene data show CDR1 as GTSNPN and CDR2 as SVGIG (reference sequence). The CDR3 nucleotides read TGTGCCTGGAGTGTAGGGAGTGAGACCCAGTACTTC. This encodes CAWSVGSETQYF.

The chain links TRBV28 to TRBJ1-4; 7 nucleotides agree with TRBD1. J was trimmed by 1 base and V by 5 bases; bases with no gene match: 7. Germline assignment: CDR1 MDHEN and CDR2 SYDVKM. This CDR3 contains 16 residues. CDR3 region: CASSPRQGRTNEKLFF. The CDR3 DNA reads TGTGCCAGCAGTCCACGACAGGGTAGAACTAATGAAAAACTGTTTTTT.

The rearrangement joins TRBV2 to TRBJ2-1; TRBD1 aligns across 7 bases. The CDR3 contains 15 residues. Germline V gene lookup returns CDR1 SNHLY and CDR2 FYNNEI. Unmatched junction bases numbered 8, after V lost 7 bases and J lost 2 bases. CDR3 nucleotides: TGTGCCAGCAAAGCAGGGACAGCGACCTACAATGAGCAGTTCTTC. This encodes CASKAGTATYNEQFF.

This clone was recorded only once. The chain uses TRBV5-5 and TRBJ1-3; D not resolved. The CDR3 runs to 15 residues. V was trimmed by 0 bases and J by 3 bases, leaving 10 bases between them. Per the germline V gene, CDR1 is SGHKS and CDR2 is YYEKEE (reference sequence). CDR3 nucleotide sequence: TGTGCCAGCAGCTTGGCCCCGACGGGTGGAAACACCATATATTTT. Protein product: CASSLAPTGGNTIYF.

This clone occurred once. The gene calls are TRBV18 and TRBJ2-7; 7 bases are shared with TRBD1. Germline-derived CDR1 and CDR2 are KGHSH and LQKENI. Losses at the gene ends were 1 base for V and 2 bases for J; bases not matched to a gene: 8. The CDR3 spans 16 residues. In nucleotides, the CDR3 is TGTGCCAGCTCACCACAGGGGACAGAACCAACCTACGAGCAGTACTTC. Its translation is CASSPQGTEPTYEQYF.